In its sample, the clone carrying this T cell receptor (beta chain) was seen many times. Its antigen is still unknown. These data come from a study of T cell repertoires in cytomegalovirus infection. Overall study: Carrying CMV and the relevant HLA type showed in public TCR beta signatures.

TCRdb itself ran the reads through MiXCR, one entry per CDR3 protein. Seen here are 49,000 or so distinct CDR3 sequences, around 18% observed once, and the top ten hold less than 70%. Germline CDR1 SGHRS, CDR2 YFSETQ. V gave up 1 base and J gave up 5 bases, with 27 bases separating them. The CDR3 totals 19 residues. Study results and limitations: HLA-C-restricted CMV clonotypes gave the most frequent clonotype in two of eight donors.

The specimen was CD8+ T cells from cultured PBMCs, collected from culture after CMV antigen stimulation. The J gene is TRBJ2-5, the V gene TRBV5-1; tentatively, D is TRBD1 (6 bases). The TCR was taken from a human donor in good health (CMV status not recorded). Some clones in this sample may be carry-over from other donors' samples. CDR3: CASSLQAGESAQVRETQYF. In nucleotides, the CDR3 is TGCGCCAGCAGCTTGCAAGCAGGGGAATCGGCGCAAGTCCGGGAGACCCAGTACTTC.